The T cell receptor beta chain under discussion was sequenced for a study of T cell repertoires in cytomegalovirus infection. Study background: Based on public TCR beta signatures, there were indications of CMV infection and of a matching HLA type.

TCRdb processed the reads anew with MiXCR; each CDR3 protein has one entry. Of 150,000 to 200,000 distinct CDR3 sequences in the sample, about 21% were seen once. The CDR3 sequence is 13 residues long. V was pared by 10 bases and J by 2 bases, with 15 bases between. CDR1 is ENHRY and CDR2 is SYGVKD in the germline V gene. Comments on this clonotype: The antigen is not known.

Whole-study results and caveats: CMV carriers having the relevant HLA were flagged by cumulative public TCR beta family frequency. CMV-specific TCR beta clonotypes restricted by HLA-C were the ones dominating the ex vivo response.

The TCR sequence derives from a human donor in good health (CMV status not recorded). Some clones in this sample may be carry-over from other donors' samples. The sample comprised PBMCs. The chain has TRBV10-3 and TRBJ2-7, with D possibly TRBD1 on 6 matching bases. This CDR3 is CATVTGDTYEQYF. CDR3 sequence (DNA): TGTGCCACCGTGACAGGTGACACCTACGAGCAGTACTTC.